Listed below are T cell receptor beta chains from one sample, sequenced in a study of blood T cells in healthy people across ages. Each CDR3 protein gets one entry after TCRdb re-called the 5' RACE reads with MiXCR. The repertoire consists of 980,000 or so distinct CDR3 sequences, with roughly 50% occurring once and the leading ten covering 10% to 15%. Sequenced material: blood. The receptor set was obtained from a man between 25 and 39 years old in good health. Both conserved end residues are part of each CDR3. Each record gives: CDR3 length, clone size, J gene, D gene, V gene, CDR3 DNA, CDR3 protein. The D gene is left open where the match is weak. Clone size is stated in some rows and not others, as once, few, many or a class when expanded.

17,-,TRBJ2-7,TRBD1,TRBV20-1,TGCAGTGCTAGTAGGGACAGTCCTCTACTGAGCTCCTACGAGCAGTACTTC,CSASRDSPLLSSYEQYF
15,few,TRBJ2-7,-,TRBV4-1,TGCGCCAGCAGCCTCTATCGGCGGACAGCGGATGAGCAGTACTTC,CASSLYRRTADEQYF
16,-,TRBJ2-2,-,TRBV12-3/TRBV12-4,TGTGCCAACAGCAACTGGGCAGCCCCGAACACCGGGGAGCTGTTTTTT,CANSNWAAPNTGELFF
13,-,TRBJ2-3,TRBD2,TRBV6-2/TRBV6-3,TGTGCCAGCAGGGGACTAGCAACAGATACGCAGTATTTT,CASRGLATDTQYF
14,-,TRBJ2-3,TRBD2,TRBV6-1,TGTGTCAGCGGGGCCGGGGAGGGCACAGATGCGCAGTATTTT,CVSGAGEGTDAQYF
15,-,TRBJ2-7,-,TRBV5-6,TGTGCCAGCAGCTTGCAGGGTTCCCTCCAGGACGAGCAGTACTTC,CASSLQGSLQDEQYF
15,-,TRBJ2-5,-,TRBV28,TGTGCCAGCAGTTCCAAACGGGCGGGGCAAGAGACCCAGTACTTC,CASSSKRAGQETQYF
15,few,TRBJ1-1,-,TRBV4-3,TGCGCCAGCAGCCACGCTTACAGGGAGAACACTGAAGCTTTCTTT,CASSHAYRENTEAFF
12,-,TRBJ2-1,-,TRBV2,TGTGCCAGCAGTCCAGGGAAGACAGAGCAGTTCTTC,CASSPGKTEQFF
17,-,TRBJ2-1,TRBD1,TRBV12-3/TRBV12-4,TGTGCCAGCAGCGCGCTGCCGGGACAGGGTTTAAGGGATGAGCAGTTCTTC,CASSALPGQGLRDEQFF
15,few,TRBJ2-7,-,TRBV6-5,TGTGCCAGCAGTTACTCTAGGACAATGGTCAACGAGCAGTACTTC,CASSYSRTMVNEQYF
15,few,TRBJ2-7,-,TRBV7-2,TGTGTCAGCAGCCATTGGGAGCAAGGAAGCTACGAGCAGTACTTC,CVSSHWEQGSYEQYF
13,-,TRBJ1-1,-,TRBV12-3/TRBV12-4,TGTGCCAGCAGTGTCCGGGACAAGAGTGAAGCTTTCTTT,CASSVRDKSEAFF
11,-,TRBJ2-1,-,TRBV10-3,TGTGCCATCAGTTTCGGGGGTGAGCAGTTCTTC,CAISFGGEQFF
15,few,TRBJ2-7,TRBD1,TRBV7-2,TGTGCCAGCAGCTTAGGGCGTGGGACAGGGCCCGAGCAGTACTTC,CASSLGRGTGPEQYF
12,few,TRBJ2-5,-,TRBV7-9,TGTGCCAGCGGCCAGGGGAGTGAGACCCAGTACTTC,CASGQGSETQYF
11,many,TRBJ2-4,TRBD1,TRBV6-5,TGTGCCAGCAGACAGGGGTTAATTCAGTACTTC,CASRQGLIQYF
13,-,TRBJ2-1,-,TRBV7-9,TGTGCCAGCAGCTTAGGGACAACGGAAAGAGAGTTCTTC,CASSLGTTEREFF
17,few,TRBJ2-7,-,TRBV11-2,TGTGCCAGCAGCTTATATCTGGGCAGGGGCAACTCCTACGAGCAGTACTTC,CASSLYLGRGNSYEQYF
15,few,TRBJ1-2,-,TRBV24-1,TGTGCCACCAGTGACGTGGATCGGGCAGATGGTGGCTACACCTTC,CATSDVDRADGGYTF
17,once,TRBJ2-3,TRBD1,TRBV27,TGTGCCAGCAGTATAGTTACAGGGGGCCGCCGGTTAGGTACGCAGTATTTT,CASSIVTGGRRLGTQYF
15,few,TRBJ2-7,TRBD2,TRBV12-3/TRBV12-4,TGTGCCAGCAGCCCCTCCGGGACTAGATTCCACGAGCAGTACTTC,CASSPSGTRFHEQYF
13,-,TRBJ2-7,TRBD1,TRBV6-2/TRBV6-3,TGTGCCAGCCATTCGACAGGGGGCTACGAGCAGTACTTC,CASHSTGGYEQYF
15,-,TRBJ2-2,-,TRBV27,TGTGCCAGCAGTTCCCCGGGACCAAACACCGGGGAGCTGTTTTTT,CASSSPGPNTGELFF
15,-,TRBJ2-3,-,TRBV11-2,TGTGCCAGCAGCTTAGGGAGTGGGCCCTCCGATACGCAGTATTTT,CASSLGSGPSDTQYF